This TCR beta chain was recovered during a study of vaccination and CD4 T cells after COVID-19. Study-level background: The peptides that stimulated the cells were overlapping spike peptides from SARS-CoV-2, HCoV-NL63, HCoV-OC43 and HCoV-229E.

As to treatment: roughly 10-day PBMC culture with coronavirus spike peptide pools or control peptides (ViraFEST assay). Of note for this clonotype: Its antigen is as yet unknown.

The CDR3 has 13 residues. V trimming: 5 bases; J trimming: 6 bases; junction bases outside the gene matches: 3. From germline, CDR1 is SGHTA and CDR2 FQGTGA. The Oncomine TCR Beta short-read assay sequenced DNA from cultured CD4+ T cells. TCRdb passed the PCR reads through MiXCR, listing each CDR3 protein once. The sample shows around 20,000 distinct CDR3 sequences, roughly 40% of them seen only once. This TCR derives from a human donor who received a COVID-19 vaccine. The source was CD4+ T cells from blood, cultured in vitro, collected before SARS-CoV-2 vaccination. V is TRBV7-3 and J is TRBJ2-1; 8 bases are a match to TRBD2. The CDR3 coding sequence is TGTGCCAGCAGCCCCGGGACTAGCAATGAGCAGTTCTTC. Translated: CASSPGTSNEQFF.